Below, one T cell receptor (beta chain) is given with its context. This clonotype was seen ten or more times. Its target antigen remains unknown. It has no much larger one-base neighbor in the sample; base qualities were not kept. The germline V end is reduced by 0 bases and the J end by 7 bases; junction bases left unmatched: 10. CDR1 and CDR2, looked up from the germline V gene, are MGHRA and YSYEKL. The CDR3 contains 16 residues, cysteine and phenylalanine counted. The sequence is cut down to CDR3 DNA, 48 bases in frame from base 1. Library construction relied on 5' RACE. Sequencing was performed on an Illumina HiSeq 2000. A universal primer binding site was introduced by template switching, and a unique molecular identifier was present in the final cDNA, enabling accurate counting of TCR cDNA molecules. First-strand cDNA for TCR alpha and beta chains was synthesized from specific primers in the conserved constant-segment region. To control for contamination, every cDNA library carried two barcodes: a SMART-Mk sample barcode plus Illumina barcodes. TruSeq adapter sequences, together with Illumina sample barcodes, were added in two successive PCR steps. The TCR alpha and beta cDNA libraries were sequenced on the Illumina HiSeq platform using custom primers. The source study handled its data this way. Raw reads were processed with MiGEC to extract unique molecular identifiers, and MiXCR was used to determine CDR3 positions. For each individual, recombination models were inferred using an EM algorithm with the repgenHMM and IGoR tools. The tcR package in R was used for shared clonotype analysis, with sharing normalized by the product of cloneset sizes. Out-of-frame nonproductive sequences were analyzed to study raw recombination free of thymic and clonal selection effects. The public reads were quality trimmed at Q25 with fastp and then assembled into clones with MiXCR by TCRdb, keeping productive beta chains. Every entry covers one CDR3 protein and lists the most common genes and DNA from its rows. TCRdb's processing, not the authors' own work, is the source of the V and J calls. The sample yields hundreds of thousands of distinct CDR3 sequences; around 8.3% were counted once. Together, the top ten hold 0.98% of the sample.

Only healthy Caucasian donors were included. Three pairs of female monozygotic twins, all aged 18 to 29 years, were included in the twin cohort. Peripheral blood mononuclear cells were used as the source from which RNA for TCR libraries was isolated. These data originate in a study of identical twins (dated by TCRdb to 2015 to 2016). About the full investigation: The study deep-sequenced TCR alpha and beta repertoires from monozygotic twins, unrelated adults of various ages and cord blood to test whether fetal clonotypes persist. To rule out contamination, the twin experiments were replicated at different times with different library preparation protocols.

Overall study outcomes, separate from this receptor: Out-of-frame TCR alpha sharing in monozygotic twins was systematically underestimated by recombination models, whereas sharing between unrelated individuals was in agreement with the recombination models. Compared with coincidental sharing between unrelated individuals, out-of-frame TCR alpha sequences shared between twins had an excess of sequences with low generation probability. Because the same donors could not be followed over many years, conclusions were based on cross-sectional statistical analysis. In beta out-of-frame sequences, excess twin sharing was weaker, because having fewer shared sequences lowered the signal-to-noise ratio. Abundant cord blood beta clonotypes had fewer insertions, young adult naive repertoires showed a similar but weaker trend, and memory repertoires showed no such trend. Invariant T cells such as MAIT and iNKT could partly confound zero-insertion analyses, although diverse VJ usage argued against such confounding for most clonotypes.

These data were likewise used in another study, on yellow fever vaccine responses in identical twins. Per the second study: According to the authors, in identical twins the way T cells responded to vaccination appeared partly convergent and partly personalized. In the study, vaccine-responding T cell clones were precisely tracked in identical twins.

The TCR was taken from a woman aged 18-29 years in good health. The sample comprised PBMCs. The rearranged chain carries TRBV4-1 and TRBJ2-7; the junction holds 9 bases that match TRBD2. The sequenced DNA is TGCGCCAGCAGCCAAGATGGGCTAGCGGGAATGGGTGAGCAGTACTTC. Its protein reads: CASSQDGLAGMGEQYF.